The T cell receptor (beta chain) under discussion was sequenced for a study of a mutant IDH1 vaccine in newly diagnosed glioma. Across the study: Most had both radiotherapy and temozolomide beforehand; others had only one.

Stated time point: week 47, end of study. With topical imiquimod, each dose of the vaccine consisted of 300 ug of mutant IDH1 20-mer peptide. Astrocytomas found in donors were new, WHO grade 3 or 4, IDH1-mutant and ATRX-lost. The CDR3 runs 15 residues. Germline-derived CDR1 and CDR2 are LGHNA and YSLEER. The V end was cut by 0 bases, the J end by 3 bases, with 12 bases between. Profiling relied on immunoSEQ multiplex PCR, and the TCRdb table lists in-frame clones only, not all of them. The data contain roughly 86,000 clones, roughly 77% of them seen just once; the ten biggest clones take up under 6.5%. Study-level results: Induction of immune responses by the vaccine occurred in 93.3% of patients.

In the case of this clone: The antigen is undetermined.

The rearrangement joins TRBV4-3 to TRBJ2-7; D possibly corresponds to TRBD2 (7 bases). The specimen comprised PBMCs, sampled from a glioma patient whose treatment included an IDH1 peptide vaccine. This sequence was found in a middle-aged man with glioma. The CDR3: CASSQDRGALYEQYF. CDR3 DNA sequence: TGCGCCAGCAGCCAAGACCGGGGGGCACTCTACGAGCAGTACTTC.